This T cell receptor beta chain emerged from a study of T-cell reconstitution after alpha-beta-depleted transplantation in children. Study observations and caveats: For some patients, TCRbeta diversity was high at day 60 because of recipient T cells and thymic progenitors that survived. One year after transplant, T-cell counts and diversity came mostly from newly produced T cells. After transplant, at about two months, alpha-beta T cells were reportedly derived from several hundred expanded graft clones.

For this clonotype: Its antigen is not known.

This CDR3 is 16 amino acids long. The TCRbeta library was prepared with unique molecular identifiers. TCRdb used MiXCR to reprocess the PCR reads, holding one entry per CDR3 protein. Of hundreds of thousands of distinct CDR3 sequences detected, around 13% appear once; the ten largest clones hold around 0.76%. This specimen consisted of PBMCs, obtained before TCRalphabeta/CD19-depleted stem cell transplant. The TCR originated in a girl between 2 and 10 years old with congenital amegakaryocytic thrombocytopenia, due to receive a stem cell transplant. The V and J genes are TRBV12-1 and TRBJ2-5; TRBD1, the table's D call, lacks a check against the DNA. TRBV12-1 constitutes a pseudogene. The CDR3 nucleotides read TGTGCCAGCAGCTTTACTTACAGGGGGAGAGAAGAGACCCAGTACTTC. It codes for CASSFTYRGREETQYF.